A selection of T cell receptor beta chains follows, all from one sample in a study of T-cell reconstitution after alpha-beta-depleted transplantation in children. TCRdb processed the PCR reads anew with MiXCR; each CDR3 protein has one entry. The sample gives 360,000 or so distinct CDR3 sequences, roughly 20% of which show up once; 3.8% is in the top ten. Sequences were derived from PBMCs from the stem cell graft donor, sampled from the stem cell graft. Receptors were obtained from a human donor who donated a stem cell graft to a child with acute myeloid leukemia. Both conserved end residues are part of each CDR3. The D gene is left open where the match is weak. For some rows the clone size is stated as once, few or many, or as a class when expanded; others skip it.

NA,NA,TRBV5-6,TRBJ1-5,TGTGCCAGCAGCTTGAAGGATCAGCCCCAGCATTTT,CASSLKDQPQHF
NA,many,TRBV20-1,TRBJ2-7,TGCAGTGCTAGGTTCAGCCAGTACGAGCAGTACTTC,CSARFSQYEQYF
NA,many,TRBV25-1,TRBJ2-2,TGTGCCAGCAGTGAATTTGGAGGAACGAACACCGGGGAGCTGTTTTTT,CASSEFGGTNTGELFF
TRBD2,few,TRBV10-3,TRBJ2-7,TGTGCCACCGCTAGCGGGAGCCCCTACGAGCAGTACTTC,CATASGSPYEQYF
TRBD1,few,TRBV29-1,TRBJ1-1,TGCAGCGTTGGGGACCGGACAGGGGTTCTGAACACTGAAGCTTTCTTT,CSVGDRTGVLNTEAFF
NA,NA,TRBV4-1,TRBJ1-1,TGCGCCAGCAGCCAAGAGGGGGAGACACGAGCTTTCTTT,CASSQEGETRAFF
TRBD2,many,TRBV20-1,TRBJ2-3,TGCAGTGCTAGAGTCACGACTAGCGGGAGGGCATCAGATACGCAGTATTTT,CSARVTTSGRASDTQYF
TRBD1,NA,TRBV4-1,TRBJ2-7,TGCGCCAGCAGCCAACTGACAGGGGACTACGAGCAGTACTTC,CASSQLTGDYEQYF
NA,NA,TRBV20-1,TRBJ2-4,TGCAGTGCTAGAGGACAGACCAAAAACATTCAGTACTTC,CSARGQTKNIQYF
TRBD1,NA,TRBV6-1,TRBJ1-1,TGTGCCAGCCGGCGGGAGGGGGCGAGGACTGAAGCTTTCTTT,CASRREGARTEAFF
NA,many,TRBV20-1,TRBJ2-5,TGCAGTGCTATCGACAGGGGAGGGGTTGAGACCCAGTACTTC,CSAIDRGGVETQYF
NA,NA,TRBV12-3/TRBV12-4,TRBJ2-5,TGTGCCAGCAGTTTTTGGGGTGACGAGACCCAGTACTTC,CASSFWGDETQYF
TRBD2,NA,TRBV5-8,TRBJ2-7,TGTGCCAGCACTCGGCGGGAGCTCCTCGGCAGCTCCTACGAGCAGTACTTC,CASTRRELLGSSYEQYF
NA,many,TRBV29-1,TRBJ2-1,TGCAGCGTTCAGGACCGGAGGAGAAATGAGCAGTTCTTC,CSVQDRRRNEQFF
NA,NA,TRBV12-3/TRBV12-4,TRBJ1-5,TGTGCCAGCAGTTTCTTCCGGGACGGCAATCAGCCCCAGCATTTT,CASSFFRDGNQPQHF
NA,NA,TRBV20-1,TRBJ2-1,TGCAGTGCTAGAGATCACCGGCACGGGAGCGGAGGTAATGAGCAGTTCTTC,CSARDHRHGSGGNEQFF
NA,NA,TRBV29-1,TRBJ2-1,TGCAGCGTTCCACTTATGTACAATGAGCAGTTCTTC,CSVPLMYNEQFF
NA,NA,TRBV20-1,TRBJ1-3,TGCAGTGCTCAAAGGGGCACAGGAGGAAACACCATATATTTT,CSAQRGTGGNTIYF
TRBD2,NA,TRBV20-1,TRBJ2-7,TGCAGTGCTACCAGCGGGAGGGCCAGGTACGAGCAGTACTTC,CSATSGRARYEQYF
NA,NA,TRBV5-1,TRBJ2-1,TGCGCCAGCAGCTCGACAGGGGAGGGGTACAATGAGCAGTTCTTC,CASSSTGEGYNEQFF
TRBD2,NA,TRBV24-1,TRBJ2-1,TGTGCCACCAGCCGTTCTGGCGGGAGTAGCTCCTACAATGAGCAGTTCTTC,CATSRSGGSSSYNEQFF
NA,NA,TRBV18,TRBJ2-6,TGTGCCAGCTCACCCACCCGTAGCTCTGGGGCCAACGTCCTGACTTTC,CASSPTRSSGANVLTF
TRBD1,many,TRBV11-2,TRBJ2-7,TGTGCCAGCAGCCGGACAGGGAATTCCTACGAGCAGTACTTC,CASSRTGNSYEQYF
NA,many,TRBV5-1,TRBJ1-2,TGCGCCAGCAGCTTGGACGGAAACTATGGCTACACCTTC,CASSLDGNYGYTF
NA,many,TRBV20-1,TRBJ2-1,TGCAGTGCTAGTTCCCCGGGCCCCTCCTACAATGAGCAGTTCTTC,CSASSPGPSYNEQFF
NA,once,TRBV20-1,TRBJ1-6,TGCAGTGCCCCCCCCTTGGCTACGAGGGATTCACCCCTCCACTTT,CSAPPLATRDSPLHF
NA,few,TRBV24-1,TRBJ2-3,TGTGCCACCAGTGATAGGCTAGCGAATCGAAGAGATACGCAGTATTTT,CATSDRLANRRDTQYF
TRBD1,NA,TRBV12-3/TRBV12-4,TRBJ1-5,TGTGCCAGCAGTCCTAGGGACAGGGGCGTCCAGCCCCAGCATTTT,CASSPRDRGVQPQHF
NA,many,TRBV20-1,TRBJ2-1,TGCAGTGCTAGAGATGGTACCGGGAGTTCTTACTACAATGAGCAGTTCTTC,CSARDGTGSSYYNEQFF
NA,many,TRBV29-1,TRBJ2-6,TGCAGCGTTGCAATCTCTGGGGCCAACGTCCTGACTTTC,CSVAISGANVLTF
TRBD1,few,TRBV20-1,TRBJ2-1,TGCAGTGCTATACGACAGGGATACGGGGCCTACAATGAGCAGTTCTTC,CSAIRQGYGAYNEQFF
NA,many,TRBV24-1,TRBJ2-3,TGTGCCACGACATCACATGATACGCAGTATTTT,CATTSHDTQYF
NA,NA,TRBV4-2,TRBJ2-3,TGTGCCAGCGCGCAGGAGGGGCGAGATACGCAGTATTTT,CASAQEGRDTQYF
TRBD1,many,TRBV29-1,TRBJ2-7,TGCAGCGTTGTCTGGGACAGCTCCTACGAGCAGTACTTC,CSVVWDSSYEQYF
NA,NA,TRBV7-2,TRBJ1-5,TGTGCCAGCAGCTTAGGGCTTCTAGGCAATCAGCCCCAGCATTTT,CASSLGLLGNQPQHF
TRBD2,few,TRBV6-4,TRBJ2-1,TGTGCCAGCAGTGCTAGCGGGGAGCAAAGGCAGTTCTTC,CASSASGEQRQFF
NA,NA,TRBV4-1,TRBJ2-6,TGCGCCAGCAGCCAAGAATTGGCCTGGGGGCCTGGGGCCAACGTCCTGACTTTC,CASSQELAWGPGANVLTF
NA,NA,TRBV2,TRBJ2-7,TGTGCCAGCATGTCCGGCTACGAGCAGTACTTC,CASMSGYEQYF
TRBD2,few,TRBV12-3/TRBV12-4,TRBJ2-7,TGTGCCAGCAGTGATAGCGGGAGTTACTACGAGCAGTACTTC,CASSDSGSYYEQYF
NA,few,TRBV6-1,TRBJ2-2,TGTGCCAGCAAACCAGGGGTGAACACCGGGGAGCTGTTTTTT,CASKPGVNTGELFF
TRBD2,many,TRBV10-3,TRBJ2-5,TGTGCCATCAGCCCTACTAGCGGGAGGGCACGGATCCAGTACTTC,CAISPTSGRARIQYF
NA,few,TRBV24-1,TRBJ2-2,TGTGCCACCAGTGATCCTACACAATGGAACACCGGGGAGCTGTTTTTT,CATSDPTQWNTGELFF
TRBD1,NA,TRBV5-5,TRBJ2-5,TGTGCCAGCAGCTCCCTTAGCGACAGGGCCACAGAGACCCAGTACTTC,CASSSLSDRATETQYF
TRBD1,many,TRBV5-1,TRBJ2-7,TGCGCCAGCAGCTTGGACAGGGGGAGGGAGCAGTACTTC,CASSLDRGREQYF
NA,NA,TRBV7-6,TRBJ2-2,TGTGCCAGCAGCCGGGTCTCTGGGAACACCGGGGAGCTGTTTTTT,CASSRVSGNTGELFF
NA,NA,TRBV20-1,TRBJ2-7,TGCAGTGCTCAACCGGCAGCCGGAGGCTCCTACGAGCAGTACTTC,CSAQPAAGGSYEQYF
NA,few,TRBV2,TRBJ2-3,TGTGCCAGCCAGATCCCTAGCACAGATACGCAGTATTTT,CASQIPSTDTQYF
NA,few,TRBV5-5,TRBJ1-4,TGTGCCAGCAGGAAGGAGAAGGCTAATGAAAAACTGTTTTTT,CASRKEKANEKLFF
NA,many,TRBV29-1,TRBJ2-5,TGCAGCGTTCAAACCGGGCCCCACCTTTTGGAGACCCAGTACTTC,CSVQTGPHLLETQYF
NA,few,TRBV20-1,TRBJ2-7,TGCAGTGCTAGCGGGAGCGCCGCCTACGAGCAGTACTTC,CSASGSAAYEQYF
TRBD1,few,TRBV20-1,TRBJ2-4,TGCAGTGCCTCTGGACAGGTCAAAAACATTCAGTACTTC,CSASGQVKNIQYF
NA,few,TRBV4-1,TRBJ2-5,TGCGCCAGCAGCCAAGTTCAAAGGAGGGAGACCCAGTACTTC,CASSQVQRRETQYF
TRBD1,NA,TRBV7-9,TRBJ2-5,TGTGCCAGCAGCTTAAGCTCTCAGGGGGCGGGAGAGACCCAGTACTTC,CASSLSSQGAGETQYF
NA,few,TRBV5-6,TRBJ1-2,TGTGCCAGCAGCTTGGACCCAAACTATGGCTACACCTTC,CASSLDPNYGYTF